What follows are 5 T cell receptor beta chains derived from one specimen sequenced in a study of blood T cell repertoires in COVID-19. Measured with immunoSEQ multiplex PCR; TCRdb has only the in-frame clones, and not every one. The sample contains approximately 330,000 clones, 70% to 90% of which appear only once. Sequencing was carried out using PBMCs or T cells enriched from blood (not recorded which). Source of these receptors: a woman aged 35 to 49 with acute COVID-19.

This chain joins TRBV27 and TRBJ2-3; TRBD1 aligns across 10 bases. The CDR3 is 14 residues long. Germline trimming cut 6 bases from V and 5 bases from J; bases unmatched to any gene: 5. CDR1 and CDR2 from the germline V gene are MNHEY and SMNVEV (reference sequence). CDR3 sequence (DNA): TGTGCCAGCAGATTGGGACAGGGGATAGATACGCAGTATTTT. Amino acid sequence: CASRLGQGIDTQYF.

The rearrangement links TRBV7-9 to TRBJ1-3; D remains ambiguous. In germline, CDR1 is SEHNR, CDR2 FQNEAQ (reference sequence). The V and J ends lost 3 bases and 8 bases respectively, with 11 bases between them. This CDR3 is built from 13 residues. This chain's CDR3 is CASSFPRVDTIYF. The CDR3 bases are TGTGCCAGCAGCTTCCCTCGGGTGGACACCATATATTTT.

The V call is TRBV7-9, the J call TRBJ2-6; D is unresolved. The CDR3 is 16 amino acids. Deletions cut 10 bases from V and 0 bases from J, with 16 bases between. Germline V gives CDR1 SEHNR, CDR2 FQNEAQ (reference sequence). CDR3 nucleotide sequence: TGTGCCACCCCGATAAGTTACTACTCTGGGGCCAACGTCCTGACTTTC. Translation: CATPISYYSGANVLTF.

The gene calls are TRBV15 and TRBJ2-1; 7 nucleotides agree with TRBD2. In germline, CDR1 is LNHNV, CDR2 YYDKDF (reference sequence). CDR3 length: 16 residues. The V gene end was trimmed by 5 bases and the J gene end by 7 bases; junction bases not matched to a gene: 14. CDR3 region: CATSASTGGMRNEQFF. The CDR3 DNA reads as TGTGCCACCAGCGCTTCCACGGGGGGAATGAGGAATGAGCAGTTCTTC.

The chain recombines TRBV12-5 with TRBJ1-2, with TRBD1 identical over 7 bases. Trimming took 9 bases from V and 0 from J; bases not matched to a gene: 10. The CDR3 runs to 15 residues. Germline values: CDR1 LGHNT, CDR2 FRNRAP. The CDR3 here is CASARQGSSNYGYTF. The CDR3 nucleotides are TGTGCTAGCGCACGACAGGGTTCCTCTAACTATGGCTACACCTTC.